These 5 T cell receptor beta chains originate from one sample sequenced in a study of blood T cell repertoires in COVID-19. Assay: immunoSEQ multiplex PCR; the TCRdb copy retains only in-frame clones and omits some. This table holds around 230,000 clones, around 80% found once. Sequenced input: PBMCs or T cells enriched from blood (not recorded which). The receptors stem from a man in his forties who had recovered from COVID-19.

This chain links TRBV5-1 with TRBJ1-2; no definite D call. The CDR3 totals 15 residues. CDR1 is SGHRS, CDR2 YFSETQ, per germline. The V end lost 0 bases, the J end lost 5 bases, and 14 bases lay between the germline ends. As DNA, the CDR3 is TGCGCCAGCAGCTTGGATCTCGGGGAAAGATATGGCTACACCTTC. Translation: CASSLDLGERYGYTF.

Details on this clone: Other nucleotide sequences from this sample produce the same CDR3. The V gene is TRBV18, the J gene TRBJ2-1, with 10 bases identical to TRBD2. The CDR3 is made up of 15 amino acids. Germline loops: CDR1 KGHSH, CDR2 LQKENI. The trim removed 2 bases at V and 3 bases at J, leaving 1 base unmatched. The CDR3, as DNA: TGTGCCAGCTCACCAGGACTAGCGGACTACAATGAGCAGTTCTTC. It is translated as CASSPGLADYNEQFF.

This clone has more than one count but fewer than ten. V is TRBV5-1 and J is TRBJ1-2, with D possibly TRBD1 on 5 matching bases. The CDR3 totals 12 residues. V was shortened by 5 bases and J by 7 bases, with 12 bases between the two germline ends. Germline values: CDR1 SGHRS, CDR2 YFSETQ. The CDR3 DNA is TGCGCCAGCAGTTATGACAGAGGTGGCTACACCTTC. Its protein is CASSYDRGGYTF.

The CDR3 reads CAWSWGGNQPQHF. In DNA, the CDR3 is TGTGCCTGGAGTTGGGGCGGCAATCAGCCCCAGCATTTT. V usage is TRBV30 and J usage is TRBJ1-5; the D gene is possibly TRBD1 (5 bases). This CDR3 contains 13 residues. CDR1 is GTSNPN and CDR2 is SVGIG in the germline V gene (reference sequence). V was trimmed by 2 bases and J by 2 bases, leaving 7 bases between them.

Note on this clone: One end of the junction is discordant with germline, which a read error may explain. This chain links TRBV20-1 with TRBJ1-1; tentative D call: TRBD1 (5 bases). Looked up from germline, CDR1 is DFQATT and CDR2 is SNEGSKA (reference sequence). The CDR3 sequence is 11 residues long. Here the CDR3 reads CSVRRGTEAFF. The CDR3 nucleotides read TGCAGTGTTAGAAGGGGAACTGAAGCTTTCTTT.